The 15 T cell receptor beta chains below were found in one sample sequenced in a study of cytomegalovirus exposure and HLA in healthy donors. The method was immunoSEQ multiplex PCR; TCRdb's version includes in-frame clones alone and lacks a portion of them. The top ten hold approximately 2.5% of the sample, which has about 220,000 clones, around nine tenths seen once. Source material: PBMCs. The receptors stem from a man aged 18 to 30 in good health and CMV-seronegative.

V gene TRBV5-1 combines with J gene TRBJ2-3; possibly TRBD1 for D (6 bases). V was cut by 0 bases and J by 6 bases, with 11 bases left in between. Germline V gives CDR1 SGHRS, CDR2 YFSETQ. The CDR3 has 14 residues. CDR3 in DNA: TGCGCCAGCAGCTTGGCAGGGGCGAGGGATACGCAGTATTTT. It yields the protein CASSLAGARDTQYF.

The chain links TRBV28 to TRBJ1-5; a weak D match, TRBD1 (6 bases). CDR1 MDHEN and CDR2 SYDVKM come from the germline V gene. With 7 bases removed from V and 7 bases from J, the gap between germline ends came to 14 bases. This CDR3 is built from 13 residues. Here the CDR3 reads CASTSEGEQPQHF. CDR3 nucleotides: TGTGCCAGCACGAGTGAGGGGGAGCAGCCCCAGCATTTT. The full variable domain, rest sourced from reference TRBV28 and TRBJ1-5, is DVKVTQSSRYLVKRTGEKVFLECVQDMDHENMFWYRQDPGLGLRLIYFSYDVKMKEKGDIPEGYSVSREKKERFSLILESASTNQTSMYLCASTSEGEQPQHFGDGTRLSIL.

This chain joins TRBV5-1 and TRBJ2-5; 8 bases match TRBD2. Germline values: CDR1 SGHRS, CDR2 YFSETQ. The CDR3 is 14 amino acids. With 0 bases clipped from V and 5 bases from J, the junction kept 3 bases outside the gene matches. The CDR3 DNA sequence: TGCGCCAGCAGCTTGGCGGGGGGGGACGAGACCCAGTACTTC. Translation gives CASSLAGGDETQYF.

This CDR3 is CASSHDTPFTSTDTQYF. DNA for the CDR3: TGCGCCAGCAGCCACGATACTCCCTTTACTAGCACAGATACGCAGTATTTT. The chain couples TRBV4-3 to TRBJ2-3; no definite D call. The CDR3 totals 17 residues. The ends were cut back, 3 bases at V and 0 bases at J, with 16 bases in the middle. CDR1 is LGHNA and CDR2 is YSLEER in the germline V gene.

The chain combines TRBV5-4 with TRBJ2-3, with 9 bases fitting TRBD1. The germline CDR1 and CDR2 sequences are SGHNT and YYREEE (reference sequence). The V and J ends lost 4 bases and 13 bases, in that order; junction bases with no gene match: 7. The CDR3 consists of 12 residues. The CDR3 nucleotides read TGTGCCAGCAGCCTTGACAGGGGGGGGAAGTATTTT. Its translation is CASSLDRGGKYF.

The chain has TRBV12-5 and TRBJ2-3, with 10 nucleotides matching TRBD2. From germline, CDR1 is LGHNT and CDR2 FRNRAP. J was trimmed by 4 bases and V by 6 bases; bases with no gene match: 13. This CDR3 comprises 17 residues. The CDR3 loop reads CASGHPIAGGGADTQYF. The CDR3 bases are TGTGCTAGTGGGCACCCTATAGCGGGAGGAGGGGCAGATACGCAGTATTTT.

The genes are TRBV2 and TRBJ2-3, with 8 bases aligning to TRBD1. The V gene's germline CDR1 is SNHLY and CDR2 FYNNEI. This CDR3 has 14 residues. V lost 6 bases, J lost 3 bases, and 5 bases stayed unmatched. Here the CDR3 DNA reads TGTGCCAGCAGCTTTGACAGGGGAACAGATACGCAGTATTTT. It yields the protein CASSFDRGTDTQYF. Full variable domain (missing parts from reference TRBV2 and TRBJ2-3): EPEVTQTPSHQVTQMGQEVILRCVPISNHLYFYWYRQILGQKVEFLVSFYNNEISEKSEIFDDQFSVERPDGSNFTLKIRSTKLEDSAMYFCASSFDRGTDTQYFGPGTRLTVL.

This clone was seen once. V and J are TRBV6-5 and TRBJ2-7, with 7 nucleotides matching TRBD1. This CDR3 spans 14 amino acids. Trimming cost V 6 bases and J 1 base; bases outside gene matches: 6. From germline, CDR1 is MNHEY and CDR2 SVGAGI. CDR3 DNA: TGTGCCAGCAGCGCAACGACAGGGTCCTACGAGCAGTACTTC. Translation: CASSATTGSYEQYF.

The gene calls are TRBV2 and TRBJ2-7, with 7 nucleotides matching TRBD1. J gave up 2 bases and V 7 bases, and 8 bases lay outside the gene matches. Looked up from germline, CDR1 is SNHLY and CDR2 is FYNNEI. The CDR3 is made up of 14 amino acids. The CDR3 DNA reads as TGTGCCAGCATGAGGGGACAGCCACCCTACGAGCAGTACTTC. Protein sequence: CASMRGQPPYEQYF.

V gene TRBV2 combines with J gene TRBJ2-1; D call uncertain. The germline V gene has CDR1 SNHLY and CDR2 FYNNEI. The CDR3 length is 12 residues. The V gene lost 4 bases and the J gene lost 10 bases, with 11 bases spanning the gap. The CDR3 DNA reads TGTGCCAGCAGTGGAGAGCTCGGGGAGCAGTTCTTC. Protein product: CASSGELGEQFF.

A single count supports this clone. The gene calls are TRBV7-9 and TRBJ2-7, with 8 bases fitting TRBD1. The CDR3 is 16 residues long. Germline V gene sequence: CDR1 SEHNR, CDR2 FQNEAQ (reference sequence). Losses at the gene ends were 4 bases for V and 0 bases for J; bases not matched to a gene: 8. CDR3 in amino acids: CASSSSRQGSSYEQYF. In nucleotides, the CDR3 is TGTGCCAGCAGCTCCTCCCGACAGGGGAGCTCCTACGAGCAGTACTTC. The variable domain in full, with the rest retrieved from reference TRBV7-9 and TRBJ2-7, is DTGVSQNPRHKITKRGQNVTFRCDPISEHNRLYWYRQTLGQGPEFLTYFQNEAQLEKSRLLSDRFSAERPKGSFSTLEIQRTEQGDSAMYLCASSSSRQGSSYEQYFGPGTRLTVT.

This sequence joins TRBV10-3 and TRBJ2-1, with a tentative D call TRBD2 (5 bases). Trimming removed 4 bases at V and 0 bases at J, with 10 bases between. Germline V gives CDR1 ENHRY, CDR2 SYGVKD. CDR3 length equals 15 residues. The chain's CDR3 is CAISVSTSSYNEQFF. The CDR3 nucleotides are TGTGCCATCAGTGTTTCTACTAGCTCCTACAATGAGCAGTTCTTC.

The gene calls are TRBV27 and TRBJ1-1, with D perhaps TRBD1 (6 bases). CDR1 is MNHEY, CDR2 SMNVEV, per germline (reference sequence). The CDR3 consists of 13 residues. V lost 10 bases and J lost 7, with 19 bases in between. The CDR3 spells CATTGNGAIEAFF. CDR3 coding DNA: TGTGCCACTACAGGGAACGGGGCCATTGAAGCTTTCTTT.

The chain has TRBV19 and TRBJ1-1; 9 bases are a match to TRBD1. This CDR3 is 16 amino acids long. From germline, CDR1 is LNHDA and CDR2 SQIVND (reference sequence). Trimming removed 3 bases from V and 1 base from J; junction bases left unmatched: 6. The DNA for the CDR3 is TGTGCCAGTAGTATGGTAGGGGACAGGGAGAACACTGAAGCTTTCTTT. Its protein is CASSMVGDRENTEAFF. The full variable domain, rest sourced from reference TRBV19 and TRBJ1-1, is DGGITQSPKYLFRKEGQNVTLSCEQNLNHDAMYWYRQDPGQGLRLIYYSQIVNDFQKGDIAEGYSVSREKKESFPLTVTSAQKNPTAFYLCASSMVGDRENTEAFFGQGTRLTVV.

The chain employs TRBV4-1 and TRBJ2-1, with D tentatively TRBD2 (6 bases). The V end was cut by 5 bases, the J end by 8 bases, with 25 bases between. The CDR3 loop spans 17 amino acids. Germline loops: CDR1 MGHRA, CDR2 YSYEKL. The CDR3 DNA follows: TGCGCCAGCAGCGAACCGACCGGGTACGGCGGGATCCATGAGCAGTTCTTC. Protein product: CASSEPTGYGGIHEQFF.